This T cell receptor beta chain was sequenced during a study of cytomegalovirus exposure and HLA in healthy donors. Overall study findings and caveats: In vitro work confirmed that a few CMV-associated chains recognize CMV antigens.

Profiling relied on immunoSEQ multiplex PCR, and the TCRdb table lists in-frame clones only, not all of them. The sample carries over 120,000 clones, roughly 87% recorded once. This CDR3 is 14 amino acids long. Germline CDR1 MNHEY, CDR2 SVGAGI. This clone was found once. Antigen unknown. One end of the junction varies from germline; a read error may be responsible. The sequenced material came from PBMCs. The origin of this receptor is a man between 18 and 35 years old in good health and CMV-seropositive. The rearrangement joins TRBV6-5 to TRBJ2-5, with a weak D call TRBD2 (6 bases). The CDR3 here is CAISESQAGETQYF. For the CDR3, the DNA is TGTGCCATCAGTGAGTCCCAGGCGGGGGAGACCCAGTACTTC.